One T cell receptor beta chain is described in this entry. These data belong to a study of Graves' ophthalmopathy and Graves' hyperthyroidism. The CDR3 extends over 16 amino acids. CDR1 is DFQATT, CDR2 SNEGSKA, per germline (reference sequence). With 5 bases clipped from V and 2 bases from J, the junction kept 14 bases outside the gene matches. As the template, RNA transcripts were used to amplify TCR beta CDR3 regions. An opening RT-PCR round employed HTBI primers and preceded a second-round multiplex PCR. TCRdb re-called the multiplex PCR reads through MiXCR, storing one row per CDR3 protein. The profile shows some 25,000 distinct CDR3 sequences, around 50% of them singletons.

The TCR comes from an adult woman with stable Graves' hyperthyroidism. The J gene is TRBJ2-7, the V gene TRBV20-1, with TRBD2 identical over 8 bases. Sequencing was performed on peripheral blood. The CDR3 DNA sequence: TGCAGTGCTTCCTTAGAGGCTAGCGGGTTTCCCTACGAGCAGTACTTC. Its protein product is CSASLEASGFPYEQYF.